This T cell receptor (beta chain) was identified in a study of blood T cell repertoires in COVID-19. Study in general: Sample material is recorded as cDNA or gDNA derived from T cells, B-cell-depleted T cells, or PBMCs.

Using immunoSEQ multiplex PCR, the repertoire was profiled, and TCRdb retains in-frame clones only, with some absent. Among more than 45,000 clones listed, around 84% were seen once. Sequenced material: peripheral blood. The clonotype comes from a human donor with active COVID-19. The donor label of this sample is uncertain.

The CDR3 is CASKTGGREKLFF. The CDR3 bases are TGTGCCAGTAAGACAGGGGGCCGTGAAAAACTGTTTTTT. The chain joins TRBV6-5 to TRBJ1-4, with 10 nucleotides matching TRBD1. Germline CDR1 and CDR2: MNHEY and SVGAGI. CDR3 length: 13 amino acids. Losses at the gene ends were 9 bases for V and 7 bases for J; bases not matched to a gene: 5.